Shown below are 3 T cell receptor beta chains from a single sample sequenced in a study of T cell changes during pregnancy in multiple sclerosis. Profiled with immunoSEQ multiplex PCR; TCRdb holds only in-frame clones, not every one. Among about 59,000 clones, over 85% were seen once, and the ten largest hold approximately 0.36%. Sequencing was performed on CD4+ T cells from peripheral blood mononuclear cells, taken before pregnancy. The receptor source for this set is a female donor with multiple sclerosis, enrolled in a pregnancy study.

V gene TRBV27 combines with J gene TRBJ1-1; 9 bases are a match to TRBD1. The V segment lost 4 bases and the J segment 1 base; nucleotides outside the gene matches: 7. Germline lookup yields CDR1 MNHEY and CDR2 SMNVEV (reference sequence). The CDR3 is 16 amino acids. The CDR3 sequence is CASSSYRGRRNTEAFF. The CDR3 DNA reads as TGTGCCAGCAGTTCGTACAGGGGGCGAAGGAACACTGAAGCTTTCTTT.

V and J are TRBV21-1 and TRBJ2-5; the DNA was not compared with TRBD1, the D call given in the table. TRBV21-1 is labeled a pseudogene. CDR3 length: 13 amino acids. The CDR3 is CASSKDNQETQYF. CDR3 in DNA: TGTGCCAGCAGCAAAGACAACCAAGAGACCCAGTACTTC.

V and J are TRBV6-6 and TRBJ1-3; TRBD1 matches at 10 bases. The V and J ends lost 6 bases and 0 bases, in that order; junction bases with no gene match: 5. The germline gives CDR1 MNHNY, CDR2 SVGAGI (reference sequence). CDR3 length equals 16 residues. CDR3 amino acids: CASRDRGIGSGNTIYF. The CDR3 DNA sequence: TGTGCCAGCAGGGACAGGGGGATTGGCTCTGGAAACACCATATATTTT.